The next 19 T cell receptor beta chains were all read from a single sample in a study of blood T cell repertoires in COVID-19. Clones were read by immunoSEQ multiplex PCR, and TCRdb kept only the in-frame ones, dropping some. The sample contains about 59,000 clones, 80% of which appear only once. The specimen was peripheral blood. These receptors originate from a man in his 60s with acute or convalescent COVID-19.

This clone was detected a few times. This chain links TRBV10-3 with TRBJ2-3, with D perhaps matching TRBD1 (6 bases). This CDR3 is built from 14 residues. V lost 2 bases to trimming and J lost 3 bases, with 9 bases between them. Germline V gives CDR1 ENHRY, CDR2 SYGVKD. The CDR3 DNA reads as TGTGCCATCAGTGAGGGGACACATACAGATACGCAGTATTTT. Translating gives CAISEGTHTDTQYF.

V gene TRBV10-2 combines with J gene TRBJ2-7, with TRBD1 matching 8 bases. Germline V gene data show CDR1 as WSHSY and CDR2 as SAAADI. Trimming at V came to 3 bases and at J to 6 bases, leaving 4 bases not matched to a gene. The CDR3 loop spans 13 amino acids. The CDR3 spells CASSDPDRGEQYF. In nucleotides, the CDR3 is TGCGCCAGCAGTGACCCTGACAGGGGCGAGCAGTACTTC.

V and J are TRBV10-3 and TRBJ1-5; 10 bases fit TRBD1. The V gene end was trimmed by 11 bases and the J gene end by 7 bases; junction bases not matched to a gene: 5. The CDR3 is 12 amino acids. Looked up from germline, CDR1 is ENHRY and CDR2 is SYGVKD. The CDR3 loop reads CAVGTGDQPQHF. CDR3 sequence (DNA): TGTGCCGTAGGGACAGGGGACCAGCCCCAGCATTTT.

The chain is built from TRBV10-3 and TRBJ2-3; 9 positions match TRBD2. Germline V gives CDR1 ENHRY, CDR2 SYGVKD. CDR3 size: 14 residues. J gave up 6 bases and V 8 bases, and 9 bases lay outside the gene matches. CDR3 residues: CAISPAGGPDTQYF. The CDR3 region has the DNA TGTGCCATCTCACCAGCGGGGGGCCCGGATACGCAGTATTTT.

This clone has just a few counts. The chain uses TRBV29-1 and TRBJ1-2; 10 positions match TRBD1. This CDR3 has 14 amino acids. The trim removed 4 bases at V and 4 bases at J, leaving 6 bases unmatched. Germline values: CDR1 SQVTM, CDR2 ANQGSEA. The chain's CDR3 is CSVGSTGGGYGYTF. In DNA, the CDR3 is TGCAGCGTTGGCTCGACAGGGGGCGGCTATGGCTACACCTTC.

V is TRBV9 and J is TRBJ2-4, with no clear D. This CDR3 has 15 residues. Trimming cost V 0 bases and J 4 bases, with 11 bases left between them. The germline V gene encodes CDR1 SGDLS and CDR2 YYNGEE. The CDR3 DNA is TGTGCCAGCAGCGTAGGAAAGAGCCCAAAAAACATTCAGTACTTC. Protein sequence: CASSVGKSPKNIQYF.

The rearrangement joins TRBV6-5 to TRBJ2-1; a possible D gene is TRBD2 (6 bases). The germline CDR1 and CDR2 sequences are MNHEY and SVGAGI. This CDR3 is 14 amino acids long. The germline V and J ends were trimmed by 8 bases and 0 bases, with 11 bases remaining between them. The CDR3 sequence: CASRERSSYNEQFF. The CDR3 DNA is TGTGCCAGCCGGGAGAGGAGCTCCTACAATGAGCAGTTCTTC.

DNA of the CDR3: TGTGCCAGTAGTATCTTCGGGTTGAACACTGAAGCTTTCTTT. It translates to CASSIFGLNTEAFF. V usage is TRBV19 and J usage is TRBJ1-1; D not certain. There are 14 residues in the CDR3. CDR1 and CDR2 (germline): LNHDA, SQIVND (reference sequence). The ends were cut back, 3 bases at V and 0 bases at J, with 8 bases in the middle. Looking up the rest from reference TRBV19 and TRBJ1-1 gives the full variable domain: DGGITQSPKYLFRKEGQNVTLSCEQNLNHDAMYWYRQDPGQGLRLIYYSQIVNDFQKGDIAEGYSVSREKKESFPLTVTSAQKNPTAFYLCASSIFGLNTEAFFGQGTRLTVV.

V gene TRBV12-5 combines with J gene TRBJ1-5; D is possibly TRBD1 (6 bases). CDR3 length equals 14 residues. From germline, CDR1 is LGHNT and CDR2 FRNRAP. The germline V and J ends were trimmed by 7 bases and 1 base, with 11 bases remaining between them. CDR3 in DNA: TGTGCTAGTGCCCAAGGGGGAAGCAATCAGCCCCAGCATTTT. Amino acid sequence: CASAQGGSNQPQHF.

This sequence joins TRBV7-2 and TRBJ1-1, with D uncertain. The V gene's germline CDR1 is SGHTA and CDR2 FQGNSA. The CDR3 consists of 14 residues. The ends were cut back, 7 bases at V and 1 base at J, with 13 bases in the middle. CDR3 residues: CASTPRSGNTEAFF. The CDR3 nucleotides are TGTGCCAGCACCCCACGGAGTGGGAACACTGAAGCTTTCTTT.

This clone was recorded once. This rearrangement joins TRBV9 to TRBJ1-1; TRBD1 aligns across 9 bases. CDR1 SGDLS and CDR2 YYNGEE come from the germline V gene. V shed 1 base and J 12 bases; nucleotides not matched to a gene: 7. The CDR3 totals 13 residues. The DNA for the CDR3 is TGTGCCAGCAGCGTAACAGGGGGCGCGGCAACTTTCTTT. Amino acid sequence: CASSVTGGAATFF.

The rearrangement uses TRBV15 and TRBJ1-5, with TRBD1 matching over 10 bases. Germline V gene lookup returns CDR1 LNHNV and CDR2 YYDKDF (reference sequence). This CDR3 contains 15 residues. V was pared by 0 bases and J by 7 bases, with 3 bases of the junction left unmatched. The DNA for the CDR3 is TGTGCCACCAGCAGAGATGGGACAGGGGAACAGCCCCAGCATTTT. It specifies CATSRDGTGEQPQHF.

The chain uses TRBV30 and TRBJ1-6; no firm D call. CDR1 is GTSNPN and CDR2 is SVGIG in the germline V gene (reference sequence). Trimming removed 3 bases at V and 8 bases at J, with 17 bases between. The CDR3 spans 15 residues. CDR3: CAWSGKWGYYSPLHF. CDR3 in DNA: TGTGCCTGGAGCGGGAAATGGGGTTATTATTCACCCCTCCACTTT. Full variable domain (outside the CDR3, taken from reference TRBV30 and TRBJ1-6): SQTIHQWPATLVQPVGSPLSLECTVEGTSNPNLYWYRQAAGRGLQLLFYSVGIGQISSEVPQNLSASRPQDRQFILSSKKLLLSDSGFYLCAWSGKWGYYSPLHFGNGTRLTVT.

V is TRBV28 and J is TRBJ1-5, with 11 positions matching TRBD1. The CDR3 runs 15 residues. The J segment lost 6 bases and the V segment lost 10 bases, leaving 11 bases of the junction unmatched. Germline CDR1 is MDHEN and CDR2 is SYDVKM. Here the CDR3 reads CATRRTGGFVQPQHF. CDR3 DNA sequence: TGTGCCACCAGACGGACAGGGGGCTTTGTTCAGCCCCAGCATTTT.

The CDR3 here is CASSQEAGDHSPLHF. DNA for the CDR3: TGTGCCAGCAGCCAAGAGGCAGGGGATCATTCACCCCTCCACTTT. This chain connects TRBV4-2 to TRBJ1-6, with D possibly TRBD1 on 6 matching bases. This CDR3 spans 15 amino acids. In germline, CDR1 is LGHNA, CDR2 YNFKEQ. With 0 bases removed from V and 8 bases from J, the gap between germline ends came to 11 bases.

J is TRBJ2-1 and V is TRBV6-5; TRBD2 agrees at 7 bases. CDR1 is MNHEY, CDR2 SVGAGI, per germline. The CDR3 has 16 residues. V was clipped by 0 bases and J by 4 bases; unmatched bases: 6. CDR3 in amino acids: CASSYSTRGSYNEQFF. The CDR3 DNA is TGTGCCAGCAGTTACTCGACGCGGGGGTCTTACAATGAGCAGTTCTTC.

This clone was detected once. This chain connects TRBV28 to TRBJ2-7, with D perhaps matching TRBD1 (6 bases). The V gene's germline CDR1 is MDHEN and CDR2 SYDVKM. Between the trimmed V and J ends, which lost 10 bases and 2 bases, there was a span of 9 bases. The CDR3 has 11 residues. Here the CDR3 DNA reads TGTGCCATCCAGGGGACCTACGAGCAGTACTTC. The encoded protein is CAIQGTYEQYF.

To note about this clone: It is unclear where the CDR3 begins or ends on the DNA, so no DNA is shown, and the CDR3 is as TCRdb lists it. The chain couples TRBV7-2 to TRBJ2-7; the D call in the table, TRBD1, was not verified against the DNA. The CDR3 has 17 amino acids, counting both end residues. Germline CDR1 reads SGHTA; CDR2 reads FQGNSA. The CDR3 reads CASSSQFGPGAAYEQYF.

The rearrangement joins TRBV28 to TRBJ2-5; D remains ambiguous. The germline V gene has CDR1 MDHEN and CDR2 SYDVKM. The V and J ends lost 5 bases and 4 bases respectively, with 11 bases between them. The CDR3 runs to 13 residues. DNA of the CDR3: TGTGCCAGCAGTGCCAGGTTTCGAGAGACCCAGTACTTC. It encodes CASSARFRETQYF.